This T cell receptor beta chain is drawn from a study of T cell clones after liver transplantation. Across the study: TCRbeta sequencing after a pre-transplant mixed lymphocyte reaction identified graft-donor-reactive clones, later tracked in post-transplant blood.

TCRdb's table, derived via immunoSEQ multiplex PCR, lists solely in-frame clones and lacks some. The sample includes 25,000 to 35,000 clones, around 94% of them seen just once. The study, taken as a whole, reports: Donor-reactive sequences fell more than third party-reactive ones, suggesting partial deletion.

Details on this clone: What it recognizes is unknown.

The J segment lost 5 bases and the V segment lost 6 bases, leaving 8 bases of the junction unmatched. CDR1 MDHEN and CDR2 SYDVKM come from the germline V gene. This CDR3 has 14 amino acids. The rearrangement uses TRBV28 and TRBJ2-7, with 9 bases matching TRBD1. This TCR derives from a human patient who received a liver transplant. Among the T cells, some may be from the graft donor. Material: CD8+ T cells from blood, obtained 12 months after liver transplant. The CDR3 nucleotides are TGTGCCAGCAGGGAAGACAGGGGGTTGGACGAGCAGTACTTC. Translating gives CASREDRGLDEQYF.